The 14 T cell receptor beta chains given below trace back to one sample, sequenced in a study of blood T cell repertoires in COVID-19. Measured with immunoSEQ multiplex PCR; TCRdb has only the in-frame clones, and not every one. The table lists around 250,000 clones, around 84% of them singletons. The sample was PBMCs or T cells enriched from blood (not recorded which). Every receptor here comes from a woman in her fifties or sixties who had recovered from COVID-19.

The chain has TRBV27 and TRBJ1-5, with 9 bases that match TRBD1. CDR1 and CDR2 (germline): MNHEY, SMNVEV (reference sequence). This CDR3 is built from 15 residues. Trimming at V came to 4 bases and at J to 7 bases, leaving 8 bases not matched to a gene. CDR3 in DNA: TGTGCCAGCAGTTCCTGGGACAGGGTCGGGCAGCCCCAGCATTTT. Translated, it gives CASSSWDRVGQPQHF.

The chain is built from TRBV27 and TRBJ2-7, with D perhaps matching TRBD1 (5 bases). Germline V gene sequence: CDR1 MNHEY, CDR2 SMNVEV (reference sequence). Trimming stripped 8 bases from V and 5 bases from J, with 13 bases between. The CDR3 covers 12 residues. Written as DNA, the CDR3 is TGTGCCAGCGGAGTGATAGGGGACGAGCAGTACTTC. Amino acids: CASGVIGDEQYF.

This clone came up a few times. V usage is TRBV7-2 and J usage is TRBJ2-7; perhaps TRBD2 as D (5 bases). CDR1 SGHTA and CDR2 FQGNSA come from the germline V gene. This CDR3 contains 15 residues. Trimming cost V 5 bases and J 2 bases, with 16 bases left between them. CDR3 in DNA: TGTGCCAGCAGCCCCTCGGACCCGGGGACCTACGAGCAGTACTTC. Translating it yields CASSPSDPGTYEQYF.

The chain has TRBV19 and TRBJ2-1; 12 positions agree with TRBD2. With 3 bases clipped from V and 7 bases from J, the junction kept 7 bases outside the gene matches. The V gene's germline CDR1 is LNHDA and CDR2 SQIVND (reference sequence). This CDR3 spans 16 amino acids. The CDR3 DNA reads TGTGCCAGTAGTATCCTAGCGGGAGGGCCGGAGAATGAGCAGTTCTTC. Protein sequence: CASSILAGGPENEQFF.

V gene TRBV7-9 combines with J gene TRBJ1-2; 8 nucleotides match TRBD1. The CDR3 length is 19 residues. Per the germline V gene, CDR1 is SEHNR and CDR2 is FQNEAQ (reference sequence). V dropped 5 bases and J dropped 2; count of bases not matched to a gene: 19. As DNA, the CDR3 is TGTGCCAGCAGCGTCAGCTTCGTGGCAGGGACAGGATTCAACTATGGCTACACCTTC. Protein: CASSVSFVAGTGFNYGYTF.

CDR3 residues: CAWSGSSLGNQPQHF. For the CDR3, the DNA is TGTGCCTGGAGTGGATCCTCCTTAGGCAATCAGCCCCAGCATTTT. This chain links TRBV30 with TRBJ1-5; D not certain. The CDR3 totals 15 residues. The germline CDR1 and CDR2 sequences are GTSNPN and SVGIG (reference sequence). V lost 1 base to trimming and J lost 2 bases, with 12 bases between them.

This clone was seen a handful of times. The chain combines TRBV28 with TRBJ1-2, with 7 nucleotides matching TRBD1. The ends lost 0 bases at V and 7 bases at J; junction bases unmatched: 11. Germline values: CDR1 MDHEN, CDR2 SYDVKM. CDR3 size: 16 residues. The CDR3, as DNA: TGTGCCAGCAGTTTATGGAAGACAGGGAGGAAAGGTGGCTACACCTTC. This encodes CASSLWKTGRKGGYTF.

The chain has TRBV7-2 and TRBJ2-1, with a possible D match to TRBD2 (5 bases). V was pared by 4 bases and J by 10 bases, with 17 bases between. The CDR3 totals 14 residues. Per germline, CDR1 SGHTA and CDR2 FQGNSA. The CDR3, as DNA: TGTGCCAGCAGCTCACCCGGCGGGTTCCGAGAGCAGTTCTTC. Protein: CASSSPGGFREQFF.

The chain uses TRBV5-1 and TRBJ2-1; 10 bases align to TRBD2. Trimming cost V 0 bases and J 11 bases; bases outside gene matches: 8. CDR1 and CDR2 (germline): SGHRS, YFSETQ. CDR3 length: 15 amino acids. CDR3 DNA: TGCGCCAGCAGCTTGGCCGGAACTAGCGGGACTCAGCAGTTCTTC. This gives the protein CASSLAGTSGTQQFF.

The chain recombines TRBV6-5 with TRBJ1-5; 7 bases agree with TRBD1. CDR1 is MNHEY and CDR2 is SVGAGI in the germline V gene. This CDR3 has 16 residues. With V trimmed by 2 bases and J by 6 bases, 10 bases remained unmatched. Written as DNA, the CDR3 is TGTGCCAGCAGTTACATGATGGACAGGAAGGTTCAGCCCCAGCATTTT. Protein sequence: CASSYMMDRKVQPQHF.

This chain uses TRBV2 with TRBJ2-7, with TRBD1 identical over 8 bases. CDR1 SNHLY and CDR2 FYNNEI come from the germline V gene. The V and J ends lost 6 bases and 2 bases, in that order; junction bases with no gene match: 0. There are 12 residues in the CDR3. The CDR3 bases are TGTGCCAGCAGGGACAGGGCCTACGAGCAGTACTTC. Its translation is CASRDRAYEQYF.

V and J are TRBV29-1 and TRBJ2-1; 13 nucleotides agree with TRBD2. There are 15 residues in the CDR3. J gave up 7 bases and V 6 bases, and 9 bases lay outside the gene matches. CDR1 and CDR2 (germline): SQVTM, ANQGSEA. CDR3 sequence: CSVVRLAGGKNEQFF. The CDR3 DNA follows: TGCAGCGTAGTACGACTAGCGGGAGGAAAAAATGAGCAGTTCTTC.

A single count supports this clone. The chain uses TRBV3-1 (or the pseudogene TRBV3-2) and TRBJ1-4; TRBD1 matches at 8 bases. The junction had 7 bases not matched to a gene; V was cut back by 0 bases and J by 7 bases. This CDR3 region has 16 residues. Germline assignment: CDR1 LGHDT and CDR2 YNNKEL (reference sequence). This chain's CDR3 is CASSQDLGQGGEKLFF. CDR3 nucleotide sequence: TGTGCCAGCAGCCAAGATCTAGGACAGGGAGGTGAAAAACTGTTTTTT.

This clone was detected a few times. This chain joins TRBV24-1 and TRBJ2-1; 8 nucleotides line up with TRBD2. Germline lookup yields CDR1 KGHDR and CDR2 SFDVKD. The CDR3 consists of 15 residues. V was pared by 5 bases and J by 2 bases, with 4 bases of the junction left unmatched. CDR3 coding DNA: TGTGCCACCAGTGTTAGCGGGAATGCCTACAATGAGCAGTTCTTC. As protein: CATSVSGNAYNEQFF.